The 21 T cell receptor beta chains in this list originate from one sample, sequenced in a study of cytomegalovirus exposure and HLA in healthy donors. Both 60 Vbeta primers and 13 Jbeta primers went into the PCR. Profiling relied on immunoSEQ multiplex PCR, and the TCRdb table lists in-frame clones only, not all of them. The sample carries about 130,000 clones, roughly 82% recorded once. Specimen: PBMCs. All receptors derive from a boy younger than 18 in good health and CMV-seronegative.

The chain has TRBV5-6 and TRBJ2-1; D is possibly TRBD2 (5 bases). The CDR3 is 15 residues long. Between the trimmed V and J ends, which lost 1 base and 4 bases, there was a span of 12 bases. CDR1 is SGHDT, CDR2 YYEEEE, per germline. The CDR3 sequence: CASSLSNWEYNEQFF. The CDR3 DNA follows: TGTGCCAGCAGCTTGTCAAACTGGGAGTACAATGAGCAGTTCTTC.

The CDR3 sequence is CASSYSSVGLAYEQYF. CDR3 nucleotide sequence: TGTGCCAGCAGTTACTCTTCCGTCGGCCTAGCCTACGAGCAGTACTTC. The chain joins TRBV6-5 to TRBJ2-7; D unresolved. Per germline, CDR1 MNHEY and CDR2 SVGAGI. This CDR3 spans 16 amino acids. The V and J ends lost 0 bases and 2 bases respectively, with 14 bases between them.

This clone was recorded a few times. This chain links TRBV7-3 with TRBJ2-2; D is unresolved. The CDR3 is 16 residues long. The germline CDR1 and CDR2 sequences are SGHTA and FQGTGA. V was pared by 2 bases and J by 4 bases, with 14 bases between. The CDR3 DNA is TGTGCCAGCAGCTTACAGTTATACAGTCTCACCGGGGAGCTGTTTTTT. Its translation is CASSLQLYSLTGELFF. Full variable domain (rest looked up from reference TRBV7-3 and TRBJ2-2): GAGVSQTPSNKVTEKGKYVELRCDPISGHTALYWYRQSLGQGPEFLIYFQGTGAADDSGLPNDRFFAVRPEGSVSTLKIQRTERGDSAVYLCASSLQLYSLTGELFFGEGSRLTVL.

V usage is TRBV5-1 and J usage is TRBJ2-1, with D unclear. Germline CDR1 is SGHRS and CDR2 is YFSETQ. CDR3 length equals 15 residues. Trimming removed 2 bases at V and 0 bases at J, with 9 bases between. The CDR3 protein is CASSLAVPSYNEQFF. CDR3 bases: TGCGCCAGCAGCTTAGCCGTCCCCTCCTACAATGAGCAGTTCTTC. Supplemented by reference TRBV5-1 and TRBJ2-1, the full variable domain reads KAGVTQTPRYLIKTRGQQVTLSCSPISGHRSVSWYQQTPGQGLQFLFEYFSETQRNKGNFPGRFSGRQFSNSRSEMNVSTLELGDSALYLCASSLAVPSYNEQFFGPGTRLTVL.

The chain recombines TRBV5-1 with TRBJ1-3; D is perhaps TRBD1 (5 bases). The CDR3 runs 14 residues. Per the germline V gene, CDR1 is SGHRS and CDR2 is YFSETQ. V dropped 5 bases and J dropped 0 bases, with 9 bases sitting between them. Written as DNA, the CDR3 is TGCGCCAGCAGGGAGACAGACTCTGGAAACACCATATATTTT. Translated, it gives CASRETDSGNTIYF.

V is TRBV5-4 and J is TRBJ2-2; tentative D call: TRBD2 (6 bases). V was pared by 4 bases and J by 4 bases, with 11 bases between. The germline gives CDR1 SGHNT, CDR2 YYREEE (reference sequence). The length of the CDR3 is 14 residues. CDR3 in amino acids: CASSRDLLTGELFF. CDR3 coding DNA: TGTGCCAGCAGCAGGGACTTACTCACCGGGGAGCTGTTTTTT.

The V and J genes are TRBV6-1 and TRBJ1-5, with 8 bases matching TRBD1. Germline CDR1 is MNHNS and CDR2 is SASEGT. The V segment lost 2 bases and the J segment 4 bases; nucleotides outside the gene matches: 4. CDR3 length equals 15 residues. The CDR3 sequence is CASSELGTGNQPQHF. The CDR3 DNA sequence: TGTGCCAGCAGTGAATTGGGGACAGGTAATCAGCCCCAGCATTTT.

This clone was counted once. The CDR3 loop reads CAWSVARTNQPQHF. The CDR3 DNA sequence: TGTGCCTGGAGTGTAGCAAGGACTAATCAGCCCCAGCATTTT. The rearrangement uses TRBV30 and TRBJ1-5; the D is unclear. The length of the CDR3 is 14 residues. Germline V gene lookup returns CDR1 GTSNPN and CDR2 SVGIG (reference sequence). V lost 0 bases and J 4 bases, leaving 10 bases between the germline ends.

This chain joins TRBV5-5 and TRBJ2-7; 9 bases line up with TRBD2. Germline values: CDR1 SGHKS, CDR2 YYEKEE (reference sequence). V lost 0 bases to trimming and J lost 6 bases; unmatched junction nucleotides: 4. The CDR3 consists of 14 residues. DNA of the CDR3: TGTGCCAGCAGCTTGGTTAGCGGGAGTTTCGAGCAGTACTTC. Translated, it gives CASSLVSGSFEQYF.

The chain combines TRBV27 with TRBJ2-1; unclear D gene. From germline, CDR1 is MNHEY and CDR2 SMNVEV (reference sequence). The CDR3 is 14 amino acids. V was shortened by 0 bases and J by 4 bases, with 7 bases between the two germline ends. The CDR3 DNA reads TGTGCCAGCAGTTTATCGAACGGGTACAATGAGCAGTTCTTC. Residues: CASSLSNGYNEQFF.

The rearrangement uses TRBV5-1 and TRBJ2-2; D ambiguous. Germline V gives CDR1 SGHRS, CDR2 YFSETQ. This CDR3 is built from 15 residues. The V end was cut by 5 bases, the J end by 4 bases, with 15 bases between. CDR3 region: CASRRPKLSTGELFF. The DNA of the CDR3 is TGCGCCAGCAGACGCCCGAAGCTAAGCACCGGGGAGCTGTTTTTT.

The chain recombines TRBV6-1 with TRBJ1-1, with a tentative D call TRBD1 (6 bases). This CDR3 has 14 residues. The V end was cut by 6 bases, the J end by 5 bases, with 16 bases between. The germline gives CDR1 MNHNS, CDR2 SASEGT. The CDR3 DNA is TGTGCCAGCAGGGTACACAGGGTGGAGACTGAAGCTTTCTTT. Protein: CASRVHRVETEAFF.

This chain links TRBV18 with TRBJ2-7; 9 bases match TRBD1. Trimming at V came to 2 bases and at J to 1 base, leaving 3 bases not matched to a gene. Germline CDR1 and CDR2: KGHSH and LQKENI. The CDR3 has 15 amino acids. CDR3 sequence reads: CASSPSGQGSYEQYF. The CDR3 DNA reads TGTGCCAGCTCACCATCTGGACAGGGGTCCTACGAGCAGTACTTC. Full variable domain (remainder filled in from reference TRBV18 and TRBJ2-7): NAGVMQNPRHLVRRRGQEARLRCSPMKGHSHVYWYRQLPEEGLKFMVYLQKENIIDESGMPKERFSAEFPKEGPSILRIQQVVRGDSAAYFCASSPSGQGSYEQYFGPGTRLTVT.

This clone was detected a few times. V and J are TRBV7-8 and TRBJ2-7, with 9 bases aligning to TRBD2. Germline loops: CDR1 SGHVS, CDR2 FQNEAQ. The CDR3 covers 14 residues. With 2 bases clipped from V and 4 bases from J, the junction kept 3 bases outside the gene matches. This CDR3 reads CASSLMAGGYEQYF. In DNA form, the CDR3 reads TGTGCCAGCAGCTTAATGGCGGGAGGGTACGAGCAGTACTTC.

The chain couples TRBV19 to TRBJ2-2, with TRBD1 matching over 10 bases. Per the germline V gene, CDR1 is LNHDA and CDR2 is SQIVND (reference sequence). The CDR3 sequence is 16 residues long. The trim removed 2 bases at V and 5 bases at J, leaving 5 bases unmatched. The CDR3 DNA reads as TGTGCCAGTAGTATATCTTTGGGACAGGGGACCGGGGAGCTGTTTTTT. This translates into CASSISLGQGTGELFF.

The gene calls are TRBV2 and TRBJ1-4; possibly TRBD1 for D (5 bases). Trimming cost V 1 base and J 6 bases, with 9 bases left between them. Germline CDR1 and CDR2: SNHLY and FYNNEI. The CDR3 runs 14 residues. Here the CDR3 reads CASSEVGLDEKLFF. The CDR3 coding sequence is TGTGCCAGCAGTGAAGTGGGGCTCGATGAAAAACTGTTTTTT.

As concerns this clone: Mismatch with germline at one junction end may stem from a read error. The chain employs TRBV7-9 and TRBJ2-1, with D maybe TRBD2 (6 bases). Germline values: CDR1 SEHNR, CDR2 FQNEAQ (reference sequence). CDR3 length equals 13 residues. The CDR3: CASSPTVLGSMIF. CDR3 DNA sequence: TGTGCCAGCAGCCCCACCGTGCTCGGGAGTATGATCTTC.

The V call is TRBV30, the J call TRBJ2-7, with D possibly TRBD1 on 5 matching bases. V dropped 0 bases and J dropped 5 bases, with 11 bases sitting between them. Germline CDR1 and CDR2: GTSNPN and SVGIG (reference sequence). The CDR3 loop spans 13 amino acids. Here the CDR3 reads CAWSVLLGDEQYF. CDR3 DNA: TGTGCCTGGAGTGTACTTTTAGGGGACGAGCAGTACTTC.

J is TRBJ2-7 and V is TRBV7-6; the D gene is possibly TRBD2 (6 bases). CDR3 length: 14 residues. Trimming shortened V by 4 bases and J by 7 bases, and 17 bases separated the two germline ends. CDR1 is SGHVS, CDR2 FNYEAQ, per germline. Here the CDR3 DNA reads TGTGCCAGCAGCTGGGGACCTGGAGGGAGGGAGCAGTACTTC. This gives the protein CASSWGPGGREQYF.

The chain has TRBV13 and TRBJ2-6; no definite D call. The CDR3 length is 15 residues. V was trimmed by 5 bases and J by 0 bases, leaving 8 bases between them. Germline lookup yields CDR1 PRHDT and CDR2 FYEKMQ (reference sequence). The CDR3 loop is CASSATGSGANVLTF. Written as DNA, the CDR3 is TGTGCCAGCAGCGCGACGGGCTCTGGGGCCAACGTCCTGACTTTC.

This clone appeared a single time. This chain links TRBV23-1 with TRBJ1-5, with TRBD1 matching over 7 bases. TRBV23-1 is filed as an ORF, its function uncertain. The CDR3 covers 15 residues. V dropped 3 bases and J dropped 7; count of bases not matched to a gene: 9. Written as DNA, the CDR3 is TGCGCCAGCAGTCACATTGGACAGGTCGGGCAGCCCCAGCATTTT. It codes for CASSHIGQVGQPQHF.